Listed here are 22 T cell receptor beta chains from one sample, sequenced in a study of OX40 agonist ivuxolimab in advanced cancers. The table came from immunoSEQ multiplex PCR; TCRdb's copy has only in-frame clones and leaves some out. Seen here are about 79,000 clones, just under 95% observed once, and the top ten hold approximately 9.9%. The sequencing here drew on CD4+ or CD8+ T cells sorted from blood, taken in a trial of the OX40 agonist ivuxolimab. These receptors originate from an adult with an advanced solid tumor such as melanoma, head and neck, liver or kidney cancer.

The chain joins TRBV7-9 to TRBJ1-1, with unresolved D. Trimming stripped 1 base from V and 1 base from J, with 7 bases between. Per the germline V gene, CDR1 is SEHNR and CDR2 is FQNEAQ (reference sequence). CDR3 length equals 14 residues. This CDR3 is CASSLVLGNTEAFF. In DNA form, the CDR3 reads TGTGCCAGCAGCTTAGTTCTGGGGAACACTGAAGCTTTCTTT.

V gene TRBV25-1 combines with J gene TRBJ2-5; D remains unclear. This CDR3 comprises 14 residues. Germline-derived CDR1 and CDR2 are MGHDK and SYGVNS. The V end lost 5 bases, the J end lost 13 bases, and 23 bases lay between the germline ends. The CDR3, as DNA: TGTGCCAGCAGTTTCGGGCAAGGAAGAGACCCACGGTACTTC. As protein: CASSFGQGRDPRYF.

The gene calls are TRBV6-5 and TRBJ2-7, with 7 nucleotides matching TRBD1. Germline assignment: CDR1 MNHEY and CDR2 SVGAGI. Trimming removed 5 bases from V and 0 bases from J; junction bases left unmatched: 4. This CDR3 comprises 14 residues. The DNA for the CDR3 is TGTGCCAGCAGTGCCACAGGGGTCTCCTACGAGCAGTACTTC. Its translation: CASSATGVSYEQYF.

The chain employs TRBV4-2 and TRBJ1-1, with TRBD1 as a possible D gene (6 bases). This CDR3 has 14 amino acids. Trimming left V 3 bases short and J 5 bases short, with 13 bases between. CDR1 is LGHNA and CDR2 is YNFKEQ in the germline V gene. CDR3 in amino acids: CASSQEQGGTEAFF. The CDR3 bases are TGTGCCAGCAGCCAGGAACAGGGTGGGACTGAAGCTTTCTTT.

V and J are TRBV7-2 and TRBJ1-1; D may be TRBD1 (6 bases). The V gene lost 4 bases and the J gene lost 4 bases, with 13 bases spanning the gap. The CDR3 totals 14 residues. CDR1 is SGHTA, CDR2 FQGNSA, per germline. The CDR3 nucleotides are TGTGCCAGCAGCTGGAGTGGGGGCGGCACTGAAGCTTTCTTT. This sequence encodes CASSWSGGGTEAFF.

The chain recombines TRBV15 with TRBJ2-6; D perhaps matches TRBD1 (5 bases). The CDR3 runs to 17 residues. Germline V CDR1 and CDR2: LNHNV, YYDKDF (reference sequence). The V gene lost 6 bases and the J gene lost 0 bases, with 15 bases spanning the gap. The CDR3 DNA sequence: TGTGCCACCAGATGGGGTCCGGACACCTCTGGGGCCAACGTCCTGACTTTC. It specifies CATRWGPDTSGANVLTF.

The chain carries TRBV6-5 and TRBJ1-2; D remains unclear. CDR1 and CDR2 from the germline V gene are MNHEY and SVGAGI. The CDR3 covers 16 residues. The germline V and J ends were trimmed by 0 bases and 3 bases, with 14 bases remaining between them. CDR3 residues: CASSYSRAPSHYGYTF. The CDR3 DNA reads TGTGCCAGCAGTTACTCGAGGGCACCGTCCCACTATGGCTACACCTTC.

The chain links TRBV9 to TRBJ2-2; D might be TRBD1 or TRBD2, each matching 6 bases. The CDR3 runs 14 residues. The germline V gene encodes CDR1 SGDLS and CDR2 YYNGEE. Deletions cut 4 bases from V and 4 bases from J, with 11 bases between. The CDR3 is CASSLGGPTGELFF. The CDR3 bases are TGTGCCAGCAGCCTGGGGGGCCCCACCGGGGAGCTGTTTTTT.

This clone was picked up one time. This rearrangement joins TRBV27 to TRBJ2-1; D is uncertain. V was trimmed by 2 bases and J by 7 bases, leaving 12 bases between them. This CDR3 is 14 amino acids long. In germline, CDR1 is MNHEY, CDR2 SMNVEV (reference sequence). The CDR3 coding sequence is TGTGCCAGCAGTTTAGGCTTGACGATAAATGAGCAGTTCTTC. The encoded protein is CASSLGLTINEQFF.

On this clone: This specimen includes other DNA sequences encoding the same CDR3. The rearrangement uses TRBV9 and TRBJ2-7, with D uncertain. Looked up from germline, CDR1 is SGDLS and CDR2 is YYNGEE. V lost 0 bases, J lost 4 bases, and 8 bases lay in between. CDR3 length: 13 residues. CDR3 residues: CASSVATGYEQYF. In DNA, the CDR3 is TGTGCCAGCAGCGTAGCTACCGGGTACGAGCAGTACTTC.

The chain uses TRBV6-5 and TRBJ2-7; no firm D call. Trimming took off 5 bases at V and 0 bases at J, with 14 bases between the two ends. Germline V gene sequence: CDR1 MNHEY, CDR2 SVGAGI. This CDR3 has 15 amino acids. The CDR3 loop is CASSRTTVRSYEQYF. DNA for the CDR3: TGTGCCAGCAGTCGCACAACAGTCCGCTCCTACGAGCAGTACTTC.

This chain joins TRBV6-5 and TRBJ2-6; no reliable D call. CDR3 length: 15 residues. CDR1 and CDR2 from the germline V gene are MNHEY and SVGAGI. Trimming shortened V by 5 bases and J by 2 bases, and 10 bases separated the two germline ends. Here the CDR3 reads CASSPLGTGANVLTF. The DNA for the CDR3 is TGTGCCAGCAGTCCACTGGGGACTGGGGCCAACGTCCTGACTTTC.

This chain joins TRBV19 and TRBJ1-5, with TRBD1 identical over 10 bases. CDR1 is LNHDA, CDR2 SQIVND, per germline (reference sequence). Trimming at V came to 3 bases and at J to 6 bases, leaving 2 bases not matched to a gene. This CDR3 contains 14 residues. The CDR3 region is CASSMGTGAQPQHF. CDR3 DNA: TGTGCCAGTAGTATGGGGACAGGGGCTCAGCCCCAGCATTTT.

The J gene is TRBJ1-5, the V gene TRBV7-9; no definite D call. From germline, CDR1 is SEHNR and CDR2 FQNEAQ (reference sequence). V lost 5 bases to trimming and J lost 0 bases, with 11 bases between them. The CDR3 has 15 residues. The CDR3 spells CASSKGWDSNQPQHF. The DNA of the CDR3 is TGTGCCAGCAGCAAAGGATGGGATAGCAATCAGCCCCAGCATTTT.

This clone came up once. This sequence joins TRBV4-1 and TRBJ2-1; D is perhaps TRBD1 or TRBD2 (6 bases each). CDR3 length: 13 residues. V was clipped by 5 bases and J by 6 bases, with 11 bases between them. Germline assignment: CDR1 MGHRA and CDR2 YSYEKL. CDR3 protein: CASSGGQSNEQFF. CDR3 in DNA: TGCGCCAGCAGCGGGGGGCAGAGCAATGAGCAGTTCTTC.

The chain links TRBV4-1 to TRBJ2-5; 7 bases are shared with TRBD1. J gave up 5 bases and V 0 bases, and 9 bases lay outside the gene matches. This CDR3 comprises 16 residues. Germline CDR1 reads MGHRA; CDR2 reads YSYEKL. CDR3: CASSQDREGGRETQYF. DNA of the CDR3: TGCGCCAGCAGCCAAGATCGGGAAGGGGGCAGGGAGACCCAGTACTTC.

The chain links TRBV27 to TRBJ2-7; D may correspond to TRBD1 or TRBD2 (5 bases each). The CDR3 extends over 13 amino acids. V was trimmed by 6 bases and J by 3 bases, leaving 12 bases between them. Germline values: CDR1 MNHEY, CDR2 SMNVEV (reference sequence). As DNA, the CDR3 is TGTGCCAGCAGCCTGGGGACGGACTACGAGCAGTACTTC. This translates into CASSLGTDYEQYF.

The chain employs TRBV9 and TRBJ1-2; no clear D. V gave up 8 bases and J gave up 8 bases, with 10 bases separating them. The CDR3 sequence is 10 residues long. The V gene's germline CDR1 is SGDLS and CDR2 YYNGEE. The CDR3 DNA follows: TGTGCCAGTACCGGAGACGGCTACACCTTC. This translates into CASTGDGYTF. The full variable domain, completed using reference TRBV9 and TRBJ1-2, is DSGVTQTPKHLITATGQRVTLRCSPRSGDLSVYWYQQSLDQGLQFLIQYYNGEERAKGNILERFSAQQFPDLHSELNLSSLELGDSALYFCASTGDGYTFGSGTRLTVV.

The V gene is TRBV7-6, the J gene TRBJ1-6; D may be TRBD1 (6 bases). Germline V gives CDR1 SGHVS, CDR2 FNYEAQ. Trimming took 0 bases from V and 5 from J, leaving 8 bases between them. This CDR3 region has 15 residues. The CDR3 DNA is TGTGCCAGCAGCTTAGCGGGGGCCAATAATTCACCCCTCCACTTT. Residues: CASSLAGANNSPLHF.

The CDR3 DNA reads TGTGCCAGCAGTTCCCTTGGGCTAGCGGGGGGCACTTTTGGTTCCTACGAGCAGTACTTC. As protein: CASSSLGLAGGTFGSYEQYF. This chain links TRBV27 with TRBJ2-7, with 11 bases aligning to TRBD2. The CDR3 runs 20 residues. Per germline, CDR1 MNHEY and CDR2 SMNVEV (reference sequence). The ends lost 4 bases at V and 1 base at J; junction bases unmatched: 18.

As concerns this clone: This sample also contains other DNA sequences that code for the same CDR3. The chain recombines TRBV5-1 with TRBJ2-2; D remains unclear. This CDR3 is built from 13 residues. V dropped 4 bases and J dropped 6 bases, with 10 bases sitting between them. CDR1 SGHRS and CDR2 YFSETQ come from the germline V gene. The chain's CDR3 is CASSLSSPGELFF. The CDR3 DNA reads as TGCGCCAGCAGCCTGTCGTCCCCCGGGGAGCTGTTTTTT. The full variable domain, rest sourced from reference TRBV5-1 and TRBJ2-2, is KAGVTQTPRYLIKTRGQQVTLSCSPISGHRSVSWYQQTPGQGLQFLFEYFSETQRNKGNFPGRFSGRQFSNSRSEMNVSTLELGDSALYLCASSLSSPGELFFGEGSRLTVL.

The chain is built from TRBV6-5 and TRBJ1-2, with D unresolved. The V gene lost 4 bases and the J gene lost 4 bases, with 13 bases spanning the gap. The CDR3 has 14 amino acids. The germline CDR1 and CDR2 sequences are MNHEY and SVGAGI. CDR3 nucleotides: TGTGCCAGCAGTTTCGGACCCGCGGTCTATGGCTACACCTTC. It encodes CASSFGPAVYGYTF.